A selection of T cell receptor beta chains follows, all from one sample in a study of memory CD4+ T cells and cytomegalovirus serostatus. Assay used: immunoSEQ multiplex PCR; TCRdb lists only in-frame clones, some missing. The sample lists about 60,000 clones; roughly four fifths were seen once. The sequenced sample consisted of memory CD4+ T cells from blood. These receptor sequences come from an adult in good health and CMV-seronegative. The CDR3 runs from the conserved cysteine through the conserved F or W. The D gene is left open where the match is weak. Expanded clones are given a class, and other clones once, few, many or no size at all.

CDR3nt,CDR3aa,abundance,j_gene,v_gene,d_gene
TGTGCTAGTGGTTTGGTAGGCAATCAGCCCCAGCATTTT,CASGLVGNQPQHF,-,TRBJ1-5,TRBV12-5,-
TGTGCCAGCAGCTTAACCCCGCTAGCGGGAACTGAGCAGTTCTTC,CASSLTPLAGTEQFF,once,TRBJ2-1,TRBV7-3,TRBD2
TGTGCCAGCAGCTTACAGGGTGGCTATGGCTACACCTTC,CASSLQGGYGYTF,-,TRBJ1-2,TRBV5-6,-
TGTGCCTGGATCAAGGTCGGGGCCTCGGGGGAGCAGTACTTC,CAWIKVGASGEQYF,once,TRBJ2-7,TRBV30,-
TGCGCCAGCCAGACAGGGAACTCTGGGGCCAACGTCCTGACTTTC,CASQTGNSGANVLTF,-,TRBJ2-6,TRBV5-1,TRBD1
TGTGCCAGCAGCTTAGGCCGGGGCAGGGATCAGCCCCAGCATTTT,CASSLGRGRDQPQHF,-,TRBJ1-5,TRBV5-4,-
TGCGCCAGCAGCCAAGATGAGGGGGTGGCGTCGGTCAATGGCTACACCTTC,CASSQDEGVASVNGYTF,-,TRBJ1-2,TRBV4-3,-
TGTGCCAGCAGCGTAGCCGGGACTAGCGGGGGCGGGGGCACAGATACGCAGTATTTT,CASSVAGTSGGGGTDTQYF,-,TRBJ2-3,TRBV9,TRBD2
TGCAGCGTTGAAGATAGCGGGAGTTGGTATGAGCAGTTCTTC,CSVEDSGSWYEQFF,-,TRBJ2-1,TRBV29-1,TRBD2
TGTGCCAGCAGGATAGGGGGGACAGGGAACACCGGGGAGCTGTTTTTT,CASRIGGTGNTGELFF,-,TRBJ2-2,TRBV7-3,TRBD1
TGTGCCAGCAGCCAAGCAATACTAGCGGGAGACGAGCAGTACTTC,CASSQAILAGDEQYF,-,TRBJ2-7,TRBV14,TRBD2
TGTGCCAGCAGTTCACTCCCCCAGGAGACCCAGTACTTC,CASSSLPQETQYF,-,TRBJ2-5,TRBV27,-
TGCGCCAGCAGTTTGGGACTGCAGGCGTGGAATGGCTACACCTTC,CASSLGLQAWNGYTF,once,TRBJ1-2,TRBV5-1,-
TGTGCCAGCAGCCCCGGAGAATATAGCAATCAGCCCCAGCATTTT,CASSPGEYSNQPQHF,few,TRBJ1-5,TRBV7-8,-
TGTGCCTGGAGTGTACGGGGGGTGGCTGGCTACACCTTC,CAWSVRGVAGYTF,-,TRBJ1-2,TRBV30,-
TGTGCCAGCTCACCACCTAGCGGGACCTACAATGAGCAGTTCTTC,CASSPPSGTYNEQFF,once,TRBJ2-1,TRBV18,TRBD2
TGCGCCAGCAGTGTGAATCCGGGACAATCCTCTGGGGCCAACGTCCTGACTTTC,CASSVNPGQSSGANVLTF,few,TRBJ2-6,TRBV10-2,-